This is a list of T cell receptor beta chains from one sample in a study of blood T cell repertoires in COVID-19. This table comes from immunoSEQ multiplex PCR, and its TCRdb copy is limited to in-frame clones, with some not included. The sample has around 290,000 clones, 75% to 90% seen once. Sequences were obtained from peripheral blood. These receptor sequences come from a woman between 65 and 79 years old with COVID-19, enrolled during active disease. CDR3s include the opening cysteine and the closing phenylalanine or tryptophan. D genes are given only for firm matches. A clone size is listed for some rows: how often the clone was seen (once, few, many), or a class if it is expanded.

J gene,D gene,clone size,V gene,CDR3 DNA,CDR3 protein
TRBJ1-2,NA,NA,TRBV12-3/TRBV12-4,TGTGCCAGCAGCCCAGGGAGGGATGGCTACACCTTC,CASSPGRDGYTF
TRBJ1-2,NA,NA,TRBV24-1,TGTGCCACCAGTGATCACCGCGGACTTAACTATGGCTACACCTTC,CATSDHRGLNYGYTF
TRBJ2-5,TRBD2,once,TRBV24-1,TGTGCCACCAGGGGACTAGCGGGGGAAGAGACCCAGTACTTC,CATRGLAGEETQYF
TRBJ2-2,NA,NA,TRBV4-1,TGCGCCAGCAGCCATTTCCGACTAGGGAAGAACACCGGGGAGCTGTTTTTT,CASSHFRLGKNTGELFF
TRBJ1-1,NA,NA,TRBV4-1,TGCGCCAGCAGCGAAGAACCAGGGGAAAGGAACACTGAAGCTTTCTTT,CASSEEPGERNTEAFF
TRBJ1-6,NA,once,TRBV30,TGTGCCTGGTCGGAGTTCTCCTATAATTCACCCCTCCACTTT,CAWSEFSYNSPLHF
TRBJ1-1,NA,NA,TRBV2,TGTGCCAGCAGGGACAGAGGGCAGAACACTGAAGCTTTCTTT,CASRDRGQNTEAFF
TRBJ2-2,NA,NA,TRBV6-5,TGTGCCAGCAGTCCCCGGGGGGCGGCCGGGGAGCTGTTTTTT,CASSPRGAAGELFF
TRBJ2-5,NA,NA,TRBV7-7,TGTGCCAGCAGCCCATTGGGGTCCCGAGGGGGAATAGCAGAGACCCAGTACTTC,CASSPLGSRGGIAETQYF
TRBJ1-1,TRBD1,NA,TRBV6-5,TGTGCCAGCAGTTATCAGGGACAGCTGAACACTGAAGCTTTCTTT,CASSYQGQLNTEAFF
TRBJ1-6,NA,NA,TRBV30,TGTGCCTGGATAGGGGGATCCTATAATTCACCCCTCCACTTT,CAWIGGSYNSPLHF
TRBJ1-3,NA,few,TRBV10-1,TGCGCCAGCAGTGACAGAGGGTGGGTATCTGGAAACACCATATATTTT,CASSDRGWVSGNTIYF
TRBJ1-6,NA,NA,TRBV18,TGTGCCAGCTCCCGGCAGGTATCCTATAATTCACCCCTCCACTTT,CASSRQVSYNSPLHF
TRBJ2-1,TRBD1,NA,TRBV10-3,TGTGCCATCACGCCGGGGACAGGAACGGAGCAGTTCTTC,CAITPGTGTEQFF
TRBJ1-2,NA,NA,TRBV4-3,TGCGCCAGCAGCCAAGACAGACAGACGGGCGGCTACACCTTC,CASSQDRQTGGYTF
TRBJ1-5,NA,NA,TRBV19,TGTGCCAGTAGTGTCACAGGGAAATCCTATAGCAATCAGCCCCAGCATTTT,CASSVTGKSYSNQPQHF
TRBJ2-6,NA,few,TRBV28,TGTGCCAGCAGTCAGGGTTCCCCAAACTCTGGGGCCAACGTCCTGACTTTC,CASSQGSPNSGANVLTF
TRBJ2-7,NA,NA,TRBV11-2,TGTGCCAGCCTCAGGACTTTCGACTCCTACGAGCAGTACTTC,CASLRTFDSYEQYF
TRBJ1-2,TRBD1,NA,TRBV3-1/TRBV3-2,TGTGCCAGCAGCCCCCCGACAGGGGGCGACTATGGCTACACCTTC,CASSPPTGGDYGYTF
TRBJ2-5,NA,NA,TRBV2,TGTGCCAGCAGTGTTGGGAACGGACTTGGGGAGACCCAGTACTTC,CASSVGNGLGETQYF
TRBJ1-2,TRBD1,NA,TRBV11-2,TGTGCCAGCAGCCGGACAGGGGGCTTCGTTGTTGGCGGCTACACCTTC,CASSRTGGFVVGGYTF
TRBJ2-3,TRBD2,NA,TRBV30,TGTGCCTGGAGTGTAGCGGGGGGGCTCCCCCGTCGCACAGATACGCAGTATTTT,CAWSVAGGLPRRTDTQYF
TRBJ1-2,NA,NA,TRBV4-1,TGCGCCAGCAGCCAAGTTTCTGCGGGTTATGGCTACACCTTC,CASSQVSAGYGYTF
TRBJ1-5,NA,NA,TRBV10-3,TGTGCCATCAGTCAGGGAGTAGGGAGACAGGTGCTCCAGCATTTT,CAISQGVGRQVLQHF
TRBJ2-7,NA,NA,TRBV7-7,TGTGCCAGCAGCTTAAACGCTAACGGGGACTACGAGCAGTACTTC,CASSLNANGDYEQYF
TRBJ2-7,NA,NA,TRBV3-1/TRBV3-2,TGTGCCAGCAGCCAAGATCCGGTCTACGAGCAGTACTTC,CASSQDPVYEQYF
TRBJ2-2,TRBD1,NA,TRBV12-5,TGTGCTAGTGCTACCGGACAGGGGGACACCGGGGAGCTGTTTTTT,CASATGQGDTGELFF
TRBJ1-1,TRBD1,few,TRBV3-1/TRBV3-2,TGTGCCAGCAGCCATAGCGACAGGGATAACACTGAAGCTTTCTTT,CASSHSDRDNTEAFF
TRBJ2-3,NA,NA,TRBV29-1,TGCAGCGTCCGCAGGGCTACAGATACGCAGTATTTT,CSVRRATDTQYF
TRBJ2-2,TRBD2,NA,TRBV11-2,TGTGCCAGCAGCTTAGGAGCGGGGGGCACCGGGGAGCTGTTTTTT,CASSLGAGGTGELFF
TRBJ2-1,NA,NA,TRBV12-3/TRBV12-4,TGTGCCAGCAGTATATCTAATGAGCAGTTCTTC,CASSISNEQFF
TRBJ1-3,NA,NA,TRBV15,TGTGCCACCAGCAGCGGAGGAACCGTCGGAAACACCATATATTTT,CATSSGGTVGNTIYF